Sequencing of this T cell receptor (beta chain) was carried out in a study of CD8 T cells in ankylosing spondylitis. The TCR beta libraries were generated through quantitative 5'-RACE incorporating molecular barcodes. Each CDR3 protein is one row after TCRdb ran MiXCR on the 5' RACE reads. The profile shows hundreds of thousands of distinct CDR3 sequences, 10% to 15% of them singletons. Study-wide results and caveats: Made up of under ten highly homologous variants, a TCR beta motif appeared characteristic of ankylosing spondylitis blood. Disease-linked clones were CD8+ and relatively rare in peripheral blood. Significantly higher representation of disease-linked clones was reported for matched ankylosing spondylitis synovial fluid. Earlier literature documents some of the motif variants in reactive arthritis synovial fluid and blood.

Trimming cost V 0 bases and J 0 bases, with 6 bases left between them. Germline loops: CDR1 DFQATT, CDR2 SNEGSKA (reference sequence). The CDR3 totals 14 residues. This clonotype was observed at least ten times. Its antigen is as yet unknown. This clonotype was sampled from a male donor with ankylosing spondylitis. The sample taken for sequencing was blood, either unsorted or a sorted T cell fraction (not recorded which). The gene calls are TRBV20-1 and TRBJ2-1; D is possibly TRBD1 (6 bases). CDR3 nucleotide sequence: TGCAGTGCTAGAGAAGGGGGCTCCTACAATGAGCAGTTCTTC. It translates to CSAREGGSYNEQFF.